One sample yielded the 4 T cell receptor beta chains listed below, sequenced in a study of spatial heterogeneity in lung cancer. Time point indicated: sample taken at primary tumor resection. TCRdb processed the 5' RACE reads anew with MiXCR; each CDR3 protein has one entry. The repertoire consists of about 80,000 distinct CDR3 sequences, with about 8.5% occurring once and the leading ten covering 6.8%. The sequencing here drew on PBMCs, taken at surgery. The receptors here all came from a male donor with early-stage non-small cell lung cancer.

Ten or more counts support this clonotype. The chain joins TRBV15 to TRBJ1-2; the match to TRBD1 covers 9 bases. There are 14 residues in the CDR3. The ends lost 5 bases at V and 4 bases at J; junction bases unmatched: 5. Looked up from germline, CDR1 is LNHNV and CDR2 is YYDKDF (reference sequence). The CDR3 loop is CATSPPGQGYGYTF. CDR3 coding DNA: TGTGCCACCAGCCCTCCGGGACAGGGCTATGGCTACACCTTC. The full variable domain, completed using reference TRBV15 and TRBJ1-2, is DAMVIQNPRYQVTQFGKPVTLSCSQTLNHNVMYWYQQKSSQAPKLLFHYYDKDFNNEADTPDNFQSRRPNTSFCFLDIRSPGLGDTAMYLCATSPPGQGYGYTFGSGTRLTVV.

The chain couples TRBV6-1 to TRBJ1-1; D not certain. The ends were cut back, 6 bases at V and 4 bases at J, with 15 bases in the middle. The CDR3 is 14 residues long. Per germline, CDR1 MNHNS and CDR2 SASEGT. CDR3 region: CASSEVYWGTEAFF. The CDR3 DNA reads as TGTGCCAGCAGCGAGGTTTACTGGGGCACTGAAGCTTTCTTT.

This chain joins TRBV6-2 or TRBV6-3 and TRBJ2-1; 7 bases are shared with TRBD2. The CDR3 contains 12 residues. Losses at the gene ends were 8 bases for V and 12 bases for J; bases not matched to a gene: 10. In germline, CDR1 is MNHEY, CDR2 SVGEGT. In DNA form, the CDR3 reads TGTGCCAGCCTTAGCGGGCCCGGCCCGCAGTTCTTC. Translation: CASLSGPGPQFF.

This clonotype was recorded at least ten times. The V gene is TRBV20-1, the J gene TRBJ2-4; D gene ambiguous. The length of the CDR3 is 14 residues. Germline CDR1 is DFQATT and CDR2 is SNEGSKA (reference sequence). Trimming took off 5 bases at V and 2 bases at J, with 13 bases between the two ends. The CDR3 DNA sequence: TGCAGTGCTGGCTCGGGCGGACCCAAAAACATTCAGTACTTC. It yields the protein CSAGSGGPKNIQYF.